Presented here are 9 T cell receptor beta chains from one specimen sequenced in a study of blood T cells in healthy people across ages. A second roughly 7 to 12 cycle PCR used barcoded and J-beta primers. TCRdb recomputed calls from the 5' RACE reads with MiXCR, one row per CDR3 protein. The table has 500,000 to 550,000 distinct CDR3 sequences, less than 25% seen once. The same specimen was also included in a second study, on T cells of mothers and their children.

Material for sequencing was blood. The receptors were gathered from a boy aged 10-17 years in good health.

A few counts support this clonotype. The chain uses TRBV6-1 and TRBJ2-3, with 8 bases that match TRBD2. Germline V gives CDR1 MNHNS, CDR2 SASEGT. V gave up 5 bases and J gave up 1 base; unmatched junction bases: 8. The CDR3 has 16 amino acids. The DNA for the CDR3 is TGTGCCAGCAGTCGTAGCGGGACCGACCGCACAGATACGCAGTATTTT. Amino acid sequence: CASSRSGTDRTDTQYF.

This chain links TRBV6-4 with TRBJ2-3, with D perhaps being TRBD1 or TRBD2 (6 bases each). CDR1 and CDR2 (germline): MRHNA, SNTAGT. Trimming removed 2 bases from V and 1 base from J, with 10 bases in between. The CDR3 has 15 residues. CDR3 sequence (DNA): TGTGCCAGCAGTGACACAAGGGGGGGCACAGATACGCAGTATTTT. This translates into CASSDTRGGTDTQYF.

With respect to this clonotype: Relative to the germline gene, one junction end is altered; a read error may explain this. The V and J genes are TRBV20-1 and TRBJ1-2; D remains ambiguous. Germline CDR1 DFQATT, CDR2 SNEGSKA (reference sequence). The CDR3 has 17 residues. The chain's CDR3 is CSARDTAVLFSNYGYTF. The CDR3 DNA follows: TGCAGTGCTAGAGATACGGCAGTACTATTTTCTAACTATGGCTATACCTTC.

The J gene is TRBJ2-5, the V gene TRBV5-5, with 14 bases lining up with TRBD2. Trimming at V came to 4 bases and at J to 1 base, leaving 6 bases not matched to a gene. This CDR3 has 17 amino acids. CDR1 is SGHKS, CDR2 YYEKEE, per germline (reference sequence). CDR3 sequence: CASSTTGTSGGQETQYF. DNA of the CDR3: TGTGCCAGCAGCACGACTGGGACTAGCGGGGGCCAAGAGACCCAGTACTTC.

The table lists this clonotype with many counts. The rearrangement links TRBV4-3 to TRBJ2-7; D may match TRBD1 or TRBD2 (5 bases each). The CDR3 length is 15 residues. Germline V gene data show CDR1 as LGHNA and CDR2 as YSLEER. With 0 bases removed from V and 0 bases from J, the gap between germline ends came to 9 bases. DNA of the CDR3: TGCGCCAGCAGCCAAGATCGGGGCAGCTCCTACGAGCAGTACTTC. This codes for CASSQDRGSSYEQYF.

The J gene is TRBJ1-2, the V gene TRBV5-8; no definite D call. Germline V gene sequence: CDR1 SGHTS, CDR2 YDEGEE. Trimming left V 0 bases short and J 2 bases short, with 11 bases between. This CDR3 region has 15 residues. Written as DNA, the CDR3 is TGTGCCAGCAGCTTGGAGTCATCTTTAAACTATGGCTACACCTTC. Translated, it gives CASSLESSLNYGYTF.

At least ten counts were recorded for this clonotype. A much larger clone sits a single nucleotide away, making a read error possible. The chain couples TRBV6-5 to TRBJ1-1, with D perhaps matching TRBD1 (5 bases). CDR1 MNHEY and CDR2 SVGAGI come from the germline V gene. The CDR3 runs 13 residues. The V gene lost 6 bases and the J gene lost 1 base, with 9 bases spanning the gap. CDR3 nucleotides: TGTGCCAGCAGCTTTACAGGGAACACTGAAGCTTTCTTT. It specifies CASSFTGNTEAFF.

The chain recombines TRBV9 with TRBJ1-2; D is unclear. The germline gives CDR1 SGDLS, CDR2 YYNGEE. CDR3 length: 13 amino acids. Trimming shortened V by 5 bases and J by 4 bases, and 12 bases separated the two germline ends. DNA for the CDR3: TGTGCCAGCAGTCCGCAGGCCTTCTATGGCTACACCTTC. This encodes CASSPQAFYGYTF.

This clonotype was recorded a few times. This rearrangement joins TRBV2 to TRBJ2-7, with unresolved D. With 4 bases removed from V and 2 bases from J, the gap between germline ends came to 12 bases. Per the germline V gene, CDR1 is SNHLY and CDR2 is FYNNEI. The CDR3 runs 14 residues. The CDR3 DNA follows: TGTGCCAGCAGTGTGGGATACCCGACCTACGAGCAGTACTTC. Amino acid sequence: CASSVGYPTYEQYF.